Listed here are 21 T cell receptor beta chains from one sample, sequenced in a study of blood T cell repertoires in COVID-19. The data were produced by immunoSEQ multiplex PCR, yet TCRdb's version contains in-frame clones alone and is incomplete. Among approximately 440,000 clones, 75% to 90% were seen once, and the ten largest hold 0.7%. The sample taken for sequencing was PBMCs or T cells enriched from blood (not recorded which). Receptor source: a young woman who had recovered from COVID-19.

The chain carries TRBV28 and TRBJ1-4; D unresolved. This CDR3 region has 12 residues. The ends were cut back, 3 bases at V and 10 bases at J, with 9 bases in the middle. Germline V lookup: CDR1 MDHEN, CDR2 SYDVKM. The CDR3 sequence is CASSLRLGKLFF. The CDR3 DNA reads TGTGCCAGCAGTTTGCGGTTGGGAAAACTGTTTTTT. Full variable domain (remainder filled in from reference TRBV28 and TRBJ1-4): DVKVTQSSRYLVKRTGEKVFLECVQDMDHENMFWYRQDPGLGLRLIYFSYDVKMKEKGDIPEGYSVSREKKERFSLILESASTNQTSMYLCASSLRLGKLFFGSGTQLSVL.

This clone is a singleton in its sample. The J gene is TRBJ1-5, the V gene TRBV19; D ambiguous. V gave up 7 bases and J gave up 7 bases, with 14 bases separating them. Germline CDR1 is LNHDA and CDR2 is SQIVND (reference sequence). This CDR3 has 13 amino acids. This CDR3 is CASTGGRGQPQHF. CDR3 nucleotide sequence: TGTGCCAGTACGGGAGGAAGAGGACAGCCCCAGCATTTT.

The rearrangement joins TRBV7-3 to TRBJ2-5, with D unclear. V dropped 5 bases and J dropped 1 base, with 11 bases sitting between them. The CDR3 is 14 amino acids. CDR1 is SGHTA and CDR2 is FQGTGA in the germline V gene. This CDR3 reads CASSPLGPQETQYF. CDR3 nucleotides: TGTGCCAGCAGCCCCTTGGGCCCCCAAGAGACCCAGTACTTC.

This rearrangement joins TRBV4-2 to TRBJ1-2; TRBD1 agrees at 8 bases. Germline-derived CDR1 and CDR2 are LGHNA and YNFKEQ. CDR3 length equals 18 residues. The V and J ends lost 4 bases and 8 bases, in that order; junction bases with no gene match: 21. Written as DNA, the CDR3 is TGTGCCAGCAGCCGAAGCCTCGACAGGACAGGGAAGGACGGGGGCTACACCTTC. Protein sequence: CASSRSLDRTGKDGGYTF.

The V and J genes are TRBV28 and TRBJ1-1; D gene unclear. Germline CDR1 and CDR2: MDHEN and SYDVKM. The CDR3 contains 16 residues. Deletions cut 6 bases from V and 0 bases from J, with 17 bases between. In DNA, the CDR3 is TGTGCCAGCAGCCTCTGGGCACAACCGATGAACACTGAAGCTTTCTTT. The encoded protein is CASSLWAQPMNTEAFF. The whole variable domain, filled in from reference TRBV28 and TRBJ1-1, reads DVKVTQSSRYLVKRTGEKVFLECVQDMDHENMFWYRQDPGLGLRLIYFSYDVKMKEKGDIPEGYSVSREKKERFSLILESASTNQTSMYLCASSLWAQPMNTEAFFGQGTRLTVV.

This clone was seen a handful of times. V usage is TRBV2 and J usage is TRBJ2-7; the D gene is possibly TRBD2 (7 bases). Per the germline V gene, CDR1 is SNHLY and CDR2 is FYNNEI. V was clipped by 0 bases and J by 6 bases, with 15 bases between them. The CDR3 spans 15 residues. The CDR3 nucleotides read TGTGCCAGCAGTGAAGCGCGCGCGGGGGCCTCCGAGCAGTACTTC. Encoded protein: CASSEARAGASEQYF.

The CDR3, as DNA: TGTGCCAGCAGCCGGGGGTCGGCGAACACCGGGGAGCTGTTTTTT. Translation: CASSRGSANTGELFF. The V and J genes are TRBV7-9 and TRBJ2-2; possibly TRBD2 for D (6 bases). V was cut by 5 bases and J by 0 bases, with 10 bases left in between. CDR3 length: 15 residues. CDR1 SEHNR and CDR2 FQNEAQ come from the germline V gene (reference sequence).

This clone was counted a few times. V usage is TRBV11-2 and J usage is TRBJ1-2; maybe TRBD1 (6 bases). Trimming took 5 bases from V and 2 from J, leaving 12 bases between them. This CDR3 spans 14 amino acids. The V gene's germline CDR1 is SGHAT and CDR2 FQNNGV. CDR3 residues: CASSESRGNYGYTF. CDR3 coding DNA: TGTGCCAGCAGCGAAAGCAGGGGCAACTATGGCTACACCTTC.

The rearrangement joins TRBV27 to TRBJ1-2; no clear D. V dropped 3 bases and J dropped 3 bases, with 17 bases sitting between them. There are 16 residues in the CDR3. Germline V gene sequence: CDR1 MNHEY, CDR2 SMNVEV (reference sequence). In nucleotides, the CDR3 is TGTGCCAGCAGTTTTTCGGGCGACTACCTCTACTATGGCTACACCTTC. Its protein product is CASSFSGDYLYYGYTF.

CDR3 DNA sequence: TGTGCCAGCAGCCCCATGTGGACAAGGGCAGAGACCCAGTACTTC. Translated: CASSPMWTRAETQYF. The chain is built from TRBV3-1 (or the pseudogene TRBV3-2) and TRBJ2-5; D might be TRBD1 (5 bases). This CDR3 comprises 15 residues. V was clipped by 4 bases and J by 4 bases, with 16 bases between them. CDR1 and CDR2 (germline): LGHDT, YNNKEL (reference sequence).

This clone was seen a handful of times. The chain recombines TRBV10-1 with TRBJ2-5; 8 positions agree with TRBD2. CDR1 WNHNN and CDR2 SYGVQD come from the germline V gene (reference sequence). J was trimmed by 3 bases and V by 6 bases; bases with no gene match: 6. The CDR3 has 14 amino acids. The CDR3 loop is CASSERGREETQYF. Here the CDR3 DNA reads TGCGCCAGCAGCGAGCGGGGGAGAGAAGAGACCCAGTACTTC.

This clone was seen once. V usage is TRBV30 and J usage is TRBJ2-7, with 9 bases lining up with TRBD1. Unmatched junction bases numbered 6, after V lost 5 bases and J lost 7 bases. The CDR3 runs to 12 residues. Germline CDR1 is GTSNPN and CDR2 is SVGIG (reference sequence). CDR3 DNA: TGTGCCTGGCAACAGGGGGCGGGTGAGCAGTACTTC. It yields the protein CAWQQGAGEQYF.

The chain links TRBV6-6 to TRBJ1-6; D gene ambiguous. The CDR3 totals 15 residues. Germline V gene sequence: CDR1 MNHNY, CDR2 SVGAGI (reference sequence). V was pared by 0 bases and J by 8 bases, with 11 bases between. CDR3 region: CASSYSASADSPLHF. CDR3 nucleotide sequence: TGTGCCAGCAGTTACTCCGCGTCGGCGGATTCACCCCTCCACTTT.

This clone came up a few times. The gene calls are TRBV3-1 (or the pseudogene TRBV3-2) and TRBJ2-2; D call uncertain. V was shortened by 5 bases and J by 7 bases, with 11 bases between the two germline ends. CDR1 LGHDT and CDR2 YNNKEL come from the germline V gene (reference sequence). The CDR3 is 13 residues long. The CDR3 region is CASSITSDGELFF. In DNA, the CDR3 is TGTGCCAGCAGCATAACAAGCGACGGGGAGCTGTTTTTT.

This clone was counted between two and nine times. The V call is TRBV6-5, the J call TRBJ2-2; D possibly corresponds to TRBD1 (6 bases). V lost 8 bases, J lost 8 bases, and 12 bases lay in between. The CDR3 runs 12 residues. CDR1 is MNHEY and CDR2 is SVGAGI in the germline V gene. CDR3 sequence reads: CASQKQGGELFF. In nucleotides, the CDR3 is TGTGCCAGCCAGAAACAGGGAGGGGAGCTGTTTTTT.

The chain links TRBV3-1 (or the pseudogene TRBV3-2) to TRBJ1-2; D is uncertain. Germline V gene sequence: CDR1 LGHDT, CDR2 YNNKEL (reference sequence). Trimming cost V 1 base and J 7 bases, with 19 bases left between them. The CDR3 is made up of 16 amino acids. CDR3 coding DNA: TGTGCCAGCAGCCAAGTCGGATGGGAGGGAGGGAGTGGCTACACCTTC. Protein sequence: CASSQVGWEGGSGYTF.

The CDR3 coding sequence is TGTGCCAGCAGCTTCCTGGGGGGTAACAATGAGCAGTTCTTC. Amino acids: CASSFLGGNNEQFF. The chain recombines TRBV7-3 with TRBJ2-1; D is perhaps TRBD2 (6 bases). The CDR3 extends over 14 amino acids. Germline-derived CDR1 and CDR2 are SGHTA and FQGTGA. Between the trimmed V and J ends, which lost 3 bases and 5 bases, there was a span of 11 bases.

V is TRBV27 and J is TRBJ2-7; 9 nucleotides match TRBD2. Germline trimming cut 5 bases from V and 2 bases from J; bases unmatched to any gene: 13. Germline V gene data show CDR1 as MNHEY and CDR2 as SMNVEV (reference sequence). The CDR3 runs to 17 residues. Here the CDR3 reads CASSLTFIAGEPYEQYF. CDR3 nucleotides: TGTGCCAGCAGTCTCACGTTTATAGCGGGGGAACCCTACGAGCAGTACTTC.

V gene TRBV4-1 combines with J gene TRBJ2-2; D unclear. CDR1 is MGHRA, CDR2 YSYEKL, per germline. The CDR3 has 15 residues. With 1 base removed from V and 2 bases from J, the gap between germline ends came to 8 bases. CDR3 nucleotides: TGCGCCAGCAGCCAAGTGAGTCTAAACACCGGGGAGCTGTTTTTT. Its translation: CASSQVSLNTGELFF.

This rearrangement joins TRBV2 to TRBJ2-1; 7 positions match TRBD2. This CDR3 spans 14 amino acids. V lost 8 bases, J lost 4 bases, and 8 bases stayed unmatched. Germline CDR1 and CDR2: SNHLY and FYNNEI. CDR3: CASVMGGGYNEQFF. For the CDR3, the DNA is TGTGCCAGCGTTATGGGGGGAGGGTACAATGAGCAGTTCTTC. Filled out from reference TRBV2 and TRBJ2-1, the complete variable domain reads EPEVTQTPSHQVTQMGQEVILRCVPISNHLYFYWYRQILGQKVEFLVSFYNNEISEKSEIFDDQFSVERPDGSNFTLKIRSTKLEDSAMYFCASVMGGGYNEQFFGPGTRLTVL.

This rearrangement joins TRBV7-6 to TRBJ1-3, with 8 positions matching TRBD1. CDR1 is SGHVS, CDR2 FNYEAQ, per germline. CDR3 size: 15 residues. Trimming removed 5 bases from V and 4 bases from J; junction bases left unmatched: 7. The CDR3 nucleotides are TGTGCCAGCAGCGTCGGACAGGGAGCAGGAAACACCATATATTTT. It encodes CASSVGQGAGNTIYF.